The rows below give T cell receptor beta chains drawn from one sample of a study of cytomegalovirus exposure and HLA in healthy donors. Clones were sequenced by immunoSEQ multiplex PCR, and TCRdb holds only the in-frame ones, with some missing. Of hundreds of thousands of clones in the sample, 88% were seen once. What was sequenced was PBMCs. These receptors were taken from a woman aged 18-30 years in good health and CMV-seronegative. The CDR3 runs from the conserved cysteine through the conserved F or W. The D gene is left open where the match is weak. Rows may omit the clone size; those that give it use once, few, many or a size class.

d_call: -
j_call: TRBJ2-7
v_call: TRBV28
clone_size: -
cdr3_aa: CASSLGPSGTYEQYF
cdr3_nt: TGTGCCAGCAGTTTAGGGCCCAGCGGCACCTACGAGCAGTACTTC

d_call: TRBD2
j_call: TRBJ2-3
v_call: TRBV5-6
clone_size: -
cdr3_aa: CASSFSVIAGGDTQYF
cdr3_nt: TGTGCCAGCAGCTTCAGTGTAATAGCGGGTGGAGATACGCAGTATTTT

d_call: -
j_call: TRBJ2-7
v_call: TRBV2
clone_size: -
cdr3_aa: CASSEAPGTLYEQYF
cdr3_nt: TGTGCCAGCAGTGAAGCTCCTGGGACTTTATACGAGCAGTACTTC

d_call: TRBD1
j_call: TRBJ2-1
v_call: TRBV6-5
clone_size: -
cdr3_aa: CASSFQDRVNEQFF
cdr3_nt: TGTGCCAGCAGTTTCCAGGACAGGGTCAATGAGCAGTTCTTC

d_call: -
j_call: TRBJ2-3
v_call: TRBV5-1
clone_size: -
cdr3_aa: CASSPPSGVTDTQYF
cdr3_nt: TGCGCCAGCAGCCCCCCCAGCGGTGTCACAGATACGCAGTATTTT

d_call: -
j_call: TRBJ1-1
v_call: TRBV5-5
clone_size: -
cdr3_aa: CASSPRDRYDTEAFF
cdr3_nt: TGTGCCAGCAGCCCGAGAGACAGATATGACACTGAAGCTTTCTTT

d_call: TRBD1
j_call: TRBJ2-1
v_call: TRBV4-1
clone_size: -
cdr3_aa: CASSHPYRQGANNEQFF
cdr3_nt: TGCGCCAGCAGCCACCCATACCGACAGGGAGCAAACAATGAGCAGTTCTTC

d_call: TRBD1
j_call: TRBJ2-1
v_call: TRBV5-1
clone_size: few
cdr3_aa: CASSDRVSSYNEQFF
cdr3_nt: TGCGCCAGCAGCGACAGGGTCAGCTCCTACAATGAGCAGTTCTTC

d_call: TRBD2
j_call: TRBJ2-7
v_call: TRBV5-6
clone_size: -
cdr3_aa: CASSGQRTSGRLEQYF
cdr3_nt: TGTGCCAGCAGCGGACAACGGACTAGCGGGAGACTCGAGCAGTACTTC

d_call: TRBD2
j_call: TRBJ2-1
v_call: TRBV7-8
clone_size: -
cdr3_aa: CASSPRWWREGSYNEQFF
cdr3_nt: TGTGCCAGCAGCCCCCGGTGGTGGCGGGAGGGCTCCTACAATGAGCAGTTCTTC

d_call: -
j_call: TRBJ2-5
v_call: TRBV7-2
clone_size: -
cdr3_aa: CASSFGSRETQYF
cdr3_nt: TGTGCCAGCAGCTTCGGGTCTCGAGAGACCCAGTACTTC

d_call: TRBD1
j_call: TRBJ2-7
v_call: TRBV11-2
clone_size: once
cdr3_aa: CASSLGTGGDLSYEQYF
cdr3_nt: TGTGCCAGCAGCTTAGGGACAGGGGGCGACTTGTCCTACGAGCAGTACTTC

d_call: TRBD1
j_call: TRBJ1-6
v_call: TRBV11-2
clone_size: -
cdr3_aa: CASSAGQGNSPLHF
cdr3_nt: TGTGCCAGCAGCGCGGGACAGGGAAATTCACCCCTCCACTTT

d_call: TRBD1
j_call: TRBJ1-4
v_call: TRBV29-1
clone_size: -
cdr3_aa: CSVTGTGGTNEKLFF
cdr3_nt: TGCAGCGTGACCGGGACAGGGGGTACGAATGAAAAACTGTTTTTT

d_call: -
j_call: TRBJ2-7
v_call: TRBV2
clone_size: -
cdr3_aa: CASMASEIGNYEQYF
cdr3_nt: TGTGCCAGCATGGCTTCGGAAATCGGGAACTACGAGCAGTACTTC

d_call: -
j_call: TRBJ1-2
v_call: TRBV9
clone_size: -
cdr3_aa: CASSVELRGDGYTF
cdr3_nt: TGTGCCAGCAGCGTAGAGCTTCGGGGAGATGGCTACACCTTC

d_call: TRBD1
j_call: TRBJ1-4
v_call: TRBV6-1
clone_size: -
cdr3_aa: CASRAGQGNEKLFF
cdr3_nt: TGTGCCAGCAGGGCGGGACAGGGGAATGAAAAACTGTTTTTT

d_call: -
j_call: TRBJ2-1
v_call: TRBV30
clone_size: -
cdr3_aa: CAWSGYRDNFSYNEQFF
cdr3_nt: TGTGCCTGGAGTGGATACCGGGACAACTTCTCCTACAATGAGCAGTTCTTC

d_call: -
j_call: TRBJ2-5
v_call: TRBV2
clone_size: -
cdr3_aa: CASSDSASETQYF
cdr3_nt: TGTGCCAGCAGTGACAGTGCTTCGGAGACCCAGTACTTC

d_call: TRBD2
j_call: TRBJ2-7
v_call: TRBV5-6
clone_size: -
cdr3_aa: CASSGGTSGRKDEQYF
cdr3_nt: TGTGCCAGCAGCGGCGGGACTAGCGGGAGGAAGGACGAGCAGTACTTC

d_call: TRBD2
j_call: TRBJ2-7
v_call: TRBV5-4
clone_size: -
cdr3_aa: CASSSEQAGGRYEQYF
cdr3_nt: TGTGCCAGCAGCTCGGAGCAAGCGGGAGGGAGGTACGAGCAGTACTTC

d_call: TRBD1
j_call: TRBJ2-7
v_call: TRBV20-1
clone_size: -
cdr3_aa: CSARTGTVTIF
cdr3_nt: TGCAGTGCTAGAACCGGGACAGTTACTATTTTC

d_call: TRBD1
j_call: TRBJ2-7
v_call: TRBV2
clone_size: -
cdr3_aa: CASSGRTGGFSDEQYF
cdr3_nt: TGTGCCAGCAGTGGAAGGACAGGGGGATTCTCGGACGAGCAGTACTTC

d_call: -
j_call: TRBJ2-5
v_call: TRBV15
clone_size: -
cdr3_aa: CATSRNTYQGLGETQYF
cdr3_nt: TGTGCCACCAGCAGGAATACATACCAGGGGCTGGGGGAGACCCAGTACTTC

d_call: -
j_call: TRBJ2-7
v_call: TRBV28
clone_size: -
cdr3_aa: CASSTPRGHDLNSYEQYF
cdr3_nt: TGTGCCAGCAGTACTCCCAGGGGACACGATTTAAACTCCTACGAGCAGTACTTC

d_call: TRBD2
j_call: TRBJ2-7
v_call: TRBV29-1
clone_size: -
cdr3_aa: CSVVREGSYEQYF
cdr3_nt: TGCAGCGTTGTGCGGGAGGGATCCTACGAGCAGTACTTC

d_call: TRBD2
j_call: TRBJ2-1
v_call: TRBV18
clone_size: -
cdr3_aa: CASSGPSGRGTRSYNEQFF
cdr3_nt: TGTGCCAGCTCCGGACCTAGCGGGAGGGGGACCAGATCCTACAATGAGCAGTTCTTC

d_call: TRBD1
j_call: TRBJ2-7
v_call: TRBV4-3
clone_size: -
cdr3_aa: CASSPGTGSSYEQYF
cdr3_nt: TGCGCCAGCAGCCCGGGGACAGGAAGCTCCTACGAGCAGTACTTC

d_call: TRBD2
j_call: TRBJ2-1
v_call: TRBV30
clone_size: -
cdr3_aa: CAWRLLAGGRGEQFF
cdr3_nt: TGTGCCTGGAGACTGCTAGCGGGAGGGAGGGGTGAGCAGTTCTTC

d_call: -
j_call: TRBJ1-3
v_call: TRBV28
clone_size: -
cdr3_aa: CASRLSSYSGNTIYF
cdr3_nt: TGTGCCAGCAGACTCTCCTCGTACTCTGGAAACACCATATATTTT

d_call: -
j_call: TRBJ2-1
v_call: TRBV5-4
clone_size: -
cdr3_aa: CASSLYAGEQFF
cdr3_nt: TGTGCCAGCAGCTTGTATGCGGGTGAGCAGTTCTTC

d_call: -
j_call: TRBJ1-1
v_call: TRBV2
clone_size: -
cdr3_aa: CASRESKNTEAFF
cdr3_nt: TGTGCCAGCAGGGAGAGTAAGAACACTGAAGCTTTCTTT

d_call: TRBD1
j_call: TRBJ1-1
v_call: TRBV28
clone_size: -
cdr3_aa: CASKTPGRGRTEAFF
cdr3_nt: TGTGCCAGCAAAACTCCGGGTAGGGGGCGAACTGAAGCTTTCTTT

d_call: -
j_call: TRBJ1-1
v_call: TRBV7-8
clone_size: -
cdr3_aa: CASSLDFSGNTEAFF
cdr3_nt: TGTGCCAGCAGCTTAGATTTTTCGGGGAACACTGAAGCTTTCTTT

d_call: -
j_call: TRBJ2-7
v_call: TRBV21-1
clone_size: -
cdr3_aa: CASSKSRGTGGSHEQYF
cdr3_nt: TGTGCCAGCAGCAAATCGAGAGGGACAGGGGGAAGCCACGAGCAGTACTTC

d_call: -
j_call: TRBJ1-3
v_call: TRBV7-3
clone_size: -
cdr3_aa: CASSLSGRSGNTIYF
cdr3_nt: TGTGCCAGCAGCTTAAGCGGCCGCTCTGGAAACACCATATATTTT

d_call: -
j_call: TRBJ2-2
v_call: TRBV15
clone_size: -
cdr3_aa: CATSPVQANTGELFF
cdr3_nt: TGTGCCACCAGCCCCGTTCAGGCGAACACCGGGGAGCTGTTTTTT

d_call: -
j_call: TRBJ2-7
v_call: TRBV28
clone_size: few
cdr3_aa: CASHEHGYYEQYF
cdr3_nt: TGTGCCAGCCACGAACACGGGTACTACGAGCAGTACTTC

d_call: TRBD1
j_call: TRBJ2-1
v_call: TRBV30
clone_size: once
cdr3_aa: CAWAPGQGASEQFF
cdr3_nt: TGTGCCTGGGCCCCGGGACAGGGGGCTAGTGAGCAGTTCTTC

d_call: -
j_call: TRBJ1-2
v_call: TRBV4-2
clone_size: -
cdr3_aa: CASSQDGGELYGYTF
cdr3_nt: TGTGCCAGCAGCCAAGACGGGGGAGAGTTGTATGGCTACACCTTC

d_call: -
j_call: TRBJ2-1
v_call: TRBV5-1
clone_size: -
cdr3_aa: CASSSRGGETWEQFF
cdr3_nt: TGCGCCAGCAGCTCGCGCGGCGGGGAGACATGGGAGCAGTTCTTC

d_call: TRBD1
j_call: TRBJ2-2
v_call: TRBV4-1
clone_size: few
cdr3_aa: CASSHMDRGGTGELFF
cdr3_nt: TGCGCCAGCAGCCACATGGACAGGGGCGGAACCGGGGAGCTGTTTTTT

d_call: -
j_call: TRBJ2-1
v_call: TRBV27
clone_size: -
cdr3_aa: CASSFVLSSYNEQFF
cdr3_nt: TGTGCCAGCAGTTTTGTACTGAGCTCCTACAATGAGCAGTTCTTC

d_call: -
j_call: TRBJ1-1
v_call: TRBV28
clone_size: few
cdr3_aa: CASSLLLGDSEAFF
cdr3_nt: TGTGCCAGCAGTTTACTCCTTGGAGATTCTGAAGCTTTCTTT

d_call: TRBD1
j_call: TRBJ2-7
v_call: TRBV2
clone_size: -
cdr3_aa: CASSQGDRGPYEQYF
cdr3_nt: TGTGCCAGCAGCCAGGGGGACAGGGGGCCATACGAGCAGTACTTC

d_call: -
j_call: TRBJ1-2
v_call: TRBV28
clone_size: -
cdr3_aa: CASSLGGGGKGYTF
cdr3_nt: TGTGCCAGCAGTTTGGGAGGGGGAGGGAAGGGCTACACCTTC

d_call: -
j_call: TRBJ2-7
v_call: TRBV9
clone_size: -
cdr3_aa: CASSVRQSSYEQYF
cdr3_nt: TGTGCCAGCAGCGTACGACAGAGCTCCTACGAGCAGTACTTC

d_call: TRBD1
j_call: TRBJ1-1
v_call: TRBV5-4
clone_size: -
cdr3_aa: CASSLRTGVNTEAFF
cdr3_nt: TGTGCCAGCAGCTTACGGACAGGGGTGAACACTGAAGCTTTCTTT

d_call: TRBD2
j_call: TRBJ2-5
v_call: TRBV7-9
clone_size: -
cdr3_aa: CASSLTSEETQYF
cdr3_nt: TGTGCCAGCAGCTTGACTAGCGAAGAGACCCAGTACTTC

d_call: -
j_call: TRBJ2-3
v_call: TRBV5-5
clone_size: -
cdr3_aa: CASSQGTSSNTQYF
cdr3_nt: TGTGCCAGCAGCCAAGGGACAAGTTCAAATACGCAGTATTTT

d_call: -
j_call: TRBJ1-5
v_call: TRBV18
clone_size: -
cdr3_aa: CASSRSSGADQPQHF
cdr3_nt: TGTGCCAGCTCAAGGAGTTCAGGGGCGGATCAGCCCCAGCATTTT

d_call: -
j_call: TRBJ2-5
v_call: TRBV10-3
clone_size: -
cdr3_aa: CAISEPVSENPGDQYF
cdr3_nt: TGTGCCATCAGTGAGCCCGTTAGCGAAAATCCAGGGGACCAGTACTTC

d_call: TRBD1
j_call: TRBJ2-7
v_call: TRBV15
clone_size: once
cdr3_aa: CATSRGGGLVYEQYF
cdr3_nt: TGTGCCACCAGCAGAGGAGGGGGCCTAGTCTACGAGCAGTACTTC

d_call: TRBD1
j_call: TRBJ2-7
v_call: TRBV4-1
clone_size: -
cdr3_aa: CASSQDLGQGNEQYF
cdr3_nt: TGCGCCAGCAGCCAAGACCTGGGACAGGGTAACGAGCAGTACTTC

d_call: -
j_call: TRBJ1-2
v_call: TRBV6-5
clone_size: -
cdr3_aa: CASSSPGYTF
cdr3_nt: TGTGCCAGCAGCTCTCCCGGCTACACCTTC